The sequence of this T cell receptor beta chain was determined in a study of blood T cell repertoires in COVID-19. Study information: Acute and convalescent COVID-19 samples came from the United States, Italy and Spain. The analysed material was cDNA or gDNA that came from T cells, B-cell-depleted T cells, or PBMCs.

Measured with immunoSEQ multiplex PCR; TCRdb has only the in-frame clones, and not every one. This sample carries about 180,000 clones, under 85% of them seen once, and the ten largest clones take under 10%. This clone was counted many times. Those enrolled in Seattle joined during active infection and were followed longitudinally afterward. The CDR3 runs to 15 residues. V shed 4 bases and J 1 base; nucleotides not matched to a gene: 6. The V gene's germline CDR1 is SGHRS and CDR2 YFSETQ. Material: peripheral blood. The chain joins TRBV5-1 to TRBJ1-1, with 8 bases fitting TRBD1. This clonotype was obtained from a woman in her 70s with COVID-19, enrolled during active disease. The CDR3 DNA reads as TGCGCCAGCAGCGGAAGACAGGGGCGGAACACTGAAGCTTTCTTT. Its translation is CASSGRQGRNTEAFF. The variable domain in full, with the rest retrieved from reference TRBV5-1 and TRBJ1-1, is KAGVTQTPRYLIKTRGQQVTLSCSPISGHRSVSWYQQTPGQGLQFLFEYFSETQRNKGNFPGRFSGRQFSNSRSEMNVSTLELGDSALYLCASSGRQGRNTEAFFGQGTRLTVV.